This is a list of T cell receptor beta chains from one sample in a study of T cells after yellow fever vaccination. In TCRdb, the 5' RACE reads were re-called with MiXCR into one record per CDR3 protein. The sample includes over 250,000 distinct CDR3 sequences, approximately 5.2% of them seen just once. Sequencing was performed on CD4+ T cells sorted from PBMCs, taken on the day of the yellow fever booster vaccination. The receptors were gathered from a man aged 18 to 35 who received the YFV17D yellow fever vaccine. Both conserved end residues are trimmed from each CDR3. Each record gives: J gene, V gene, CDR3 protein.

TRBJ2-5 TRBV20-1 SANLGGAETQY
TRBJ2-3 TRBV20-1 SARLTGRDTQY
TRBJ2-3 TRBV20-1 SAVTASSADTQY
TRBJ1-2 TRBV7-9 ASTKAPGFNGYT
TRBJ2-3 TRBV6-5 ASRPGSTDTQY
TRBJ2-1 TRBV18 ASSPDRSVVPHNEQF
TRBJ1-1 TRBV6-2/TRBV6-3 ASSPRTGRVPVNTEAF
TRBJ2-7 TRBV12-3/TRBV12-4 ASQATGTYEQY
TRBJ2-6 TRBV5-6 ASSLGPGAGANVLT
TRBJ2-7 TRBV5-1 ASSSLGTGGHEQY